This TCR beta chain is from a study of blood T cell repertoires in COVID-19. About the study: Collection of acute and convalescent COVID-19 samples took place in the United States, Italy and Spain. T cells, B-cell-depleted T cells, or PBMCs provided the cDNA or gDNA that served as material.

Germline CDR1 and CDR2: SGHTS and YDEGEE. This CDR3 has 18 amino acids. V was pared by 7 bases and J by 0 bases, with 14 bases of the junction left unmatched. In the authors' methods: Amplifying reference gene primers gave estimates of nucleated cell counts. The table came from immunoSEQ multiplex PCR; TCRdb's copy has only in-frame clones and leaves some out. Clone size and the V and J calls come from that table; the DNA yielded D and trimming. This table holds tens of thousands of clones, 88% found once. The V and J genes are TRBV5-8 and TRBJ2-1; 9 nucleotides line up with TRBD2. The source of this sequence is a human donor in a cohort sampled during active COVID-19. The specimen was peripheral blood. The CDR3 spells CASPLGLAGLSSYNEQFF. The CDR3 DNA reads TGTGCCAGCCCCTTGGGGCTAGCGGGATTAAGCTCCTACAATGAGCAGTTCTTC.